These T cell receptor beta chains were read from a single sample in a study of T-cell reconstitution after alpha-beta-depleted transplantation in children. In TCRdb, the PCR reads were re-called with MiXCR into one record per CDR3 protein. There are about 400,000 distinct CDR3 sequences in the sample; more than 10% occur only once, and approximately 4.2% lies in the top ten. The sequencing used PBMCs, collected from the stem cell graft. The receptors were sampled from a human donor who donated a stem cell graft to a child with Fanconi anemia. CDR3s include the opening cysteine and the closing phenylalanine or tryptophan. D genes are given only for firm matches. Some rows have no size entry. The others give once, few or many, or a class for an expanded clone.

v_gene	d_gene	j_gene	abundance	CDR3nt	CDR3aa
TRBV4-3	TRBD2	TRBJ2-1	many	TGCGCCAGCAGCCCCTCTTTTTCGGGGGGGCGTAGGGATGAGCAGTTCTTC	CASSPSFSGGRRDEQFF
TRBV19	.	TRBJ1-2	.	TGTGCCAGTAAAGGGGTTCGGAACTATGGCTACACCTTC	CASKGVRNYGYTF
TRBV3-1	.	TRBJ1-2	.	TGTGCCAGCAGCCAAGTTGACGGTTCAAGCGGCTACACCTTC	CASSQVDGSSGYTF
TRBV12-3/TRBV12-4	.	TRBJ2-7	many	TGTGCCAGCAGTTTAGCGTTCGTGAGGGGTGGAGAGCAGTACTTC	CASSLAFVRGGEQYF
TRBV4-3	.	TRBJ1-2	.	TGCGCCAGCAGCCAAGATGCGAGTACGGCAGGGACTTACTATGGCTACACCTTC	CASSQDASTAGTYYGYTF
TRBV7-8	TRBD1	TRBJ2-5	many	TGTGCCAGCAGCTCCATATCAGGGGGCTCAAAGACCCAGTACTTC	CASSSISGGSKTQYF
TRBV5-6	.	TRBJ2-2	.	TGTGCCAGCAGCTTCAACGTCGGGGGTACCGGGGAGCTGTTTTTT	CASSFNVGGTGELFF
TRBV20-1	TRBD1	TRBJ2-5	few	TGCAGTGCTAGAGAGGGACAGCAAGAGACCCAGTACTTC	CSAREGQQETQYF
TRBV27	.	TRBJ1-1	.	TGTGCCAGCGGAAGGGGGAACACTGAAGCTTTCTTT	CASGRGNTEAFF
TRBV5-1	TRBD1	TRBJ2-3	many	TGCGCCAGCAGCTCCGGACAGGGGGGGATTGGTACGCAGTATTTT	CASSSGQGGIGTQYF
TRBV7-2	TRBD1	TRBJ2-7	few	TGTGCCAGCAGCAAGGACAGGGGACCCTACGAGCAGTACTTC	CASSKDRGPYEQYF
TRBV20-1	TRBD2	TRBJ2-3	many	TGCAGTGCTAGAGAACTAGCGGGGTTCTCAGATACGCAGTATTTT	CSARELAGFSDTQYF
TRBV6-5	.	TRBJ2-3	once	TGTGCCAGCAGTTACTCCTTGGACACAGATACGCAGTATTTT	CASSYSLDTDTQYF
TRBV5-1	.	TRBJ1-2	.	TGCGCCAGCAGCTTAGCAGAGAATGGCTACACCTTC	CASSLAENGYTF
TRBV20-1	.	TRBJ1-6	few	TGCAGTGCGCGAGGGAGCTCCTATAATTCACCCCTCCACTTT	CSARGSSYNSPLHF
TRBV20-1	TRBD1	TRBJ1-1	.	TGCAGTGCTCGGGGACAGTGGGCTGAAGCTTTCTTT	CSARGQWAEAFF
TRBV15	.	TRBJ1-6	.	TGTGCCACCAGCAGAGGACTGGGGGATTCACCCCTCCACTTT	CATSRGLGDSPLHF
TRBV11-1	.	TRBJ2-1	.	TGTGCCAGCAGCTTCTTGGGGGAGGATCGCAATGAGCAGTTCTTC	CASSFLGEDRNEQFF
TRBV12-3/TRBV12-4	.	TRBJ1-1	many	TGTGCCAGCAGTTTAGCACAGGGAATCACTGAAGCTTTCTTT	CASSLAQGITEAFF
TRBV7-2	.	TRBJ2-1	few	TGTGCCAGCAGCGCAGGGTGGAGCACCTACAATGAGCAGTTCTTC	CASSAGWSTYNEQFF
TRBV12-3/TRBV12-4	.	TRBJ2-7	many	TGTGCCAGCACGTCCGTCGGCGAGCAGTACTTC	CASTSVGEQYF
TRBV20-1	TRBD2	TRBJ2-1	.	TGCAGTGCTAGACAGACTAGCGGGGGGTATAATGAGCAGTTCTTC	CSARQTSGGYNEQFF
TRBV12-5	.	TRBJ2-1	.	TGTGCTAGTGGTTTGGGATCGATCAATGAGCAGTTCTTC	CASGLGSINEQFF
TRBV12-3/TRBV12-4	.	TRBJ1-5	.	TGTGCCAGCAGTTCATTCGACACTTCGAATCAGCCCCAGCATTTT	CASSSFDTSNQPQHF
TRBV5-1	TRBD1	TRBJ2-2	many	TGCGCCAGCAGTTCGGACAGGGGGATGAGCACCGGGGAGCTGTTTTTT	CASSSDRGMSTGELFF
TRBV16	.	TRBJ2-1	few	TGTGCCAGCAGCCTACTTGCCCGCGGCCTTTACTTC	CASSLLARGLYF
TRBV6-5	TRBD2	TRBJ2-5	few	TGTGCCAGCAGTTACTCCCTCGAGGGGCCCGGGGGGGTCTCCCAGTACTTC	CASSYSLEGPGGVSQYF
TRBV18	.	TRBJ1-5	few	TGTGCCAGCTCACCAGGCAGGGTCAATCAGCCCCAGCATTTT	CASSPGRVNQPQHF
TRBV12-3/TRBV12-4	TRBD2	TRBJ2-5	few	TGTGCCAGCAGATCCGGGACTAGCGGGGGGTGGAAGACCCAGTACTTC	CASRSGTSGGWKTQYF
TRBV6-5	.	TRBJ2-5	few	TGTGCCAGCAGTTACGATCTCCAAGAGACCCAGTACTTC	CASSYDLQETQYF
TRBV20-1	TRBD1	TRBJ2-5	few	TGCAGTGCTCGAGGACAGGGGGCATTAGAGACCCAGTACTTC	CSARGQGALETQYF
TRBV12-3/TRBV12-4	.	TRBJ1-1	many	TGTGCCAGCAGTTTCGGCCAGTTGAACACTGAAGCTTTCTTT	CASSFGQLNTEAFF
TRBV29-1	.	TRBJ2-1	many	TGCAGCGTTGAAAGGATAGGACCGAGCTCCTACAATGAGCAGTTCTTC	CSVERIGPSSYNEQFF
TRBV11-2	.	TRBJ2-1	.	TGTGCCAGCAGCTTCGTCCCCCAAAACGACAATGAGCAGTTCTTC	CASSFVPQNDNEQFF
TRBV5-5	.	TRBJ1-1	many	TGTGCCAGCAGCCCAAGGATCATGAACACTGAAGCTTTCTTT	CASSPRIMNTEAFF
TRBV2	.	TRBJ2-5	many	TGTGCCAGCAGCCGCGGGTCACAAGAGACCCAGTACTTC	CASSRGSQETQYF
TRBV2	TRBD1	TRBJ2-4	.	TGTGCCAGCCGGGACAGGGGGAACATTCAGTACTTC	CASRDRGNIQYF
TRBV6-5	.	TRBJ2-2	.	TGTGCCAGCACCGAAAACGGGGGCAGGGCCACCGGGGAGCTGTTTTTT	CASTENGGRATGELFF
TRBV4-1	.	TRBJ1-4	.	TGCGCCAGCAGCCAAGTTGAAGGACCCCAGGAAAAACTGTTTTTT	CASSQVEGPQEKLFF
TRBV7-6	TRBD2	TRBJ2-3	many	TGTGCCAGCACAACAGCGGGGGCCACAGATACGCAGTATTTT	CASTTAGATDTQYF
TRBV4-3	TRBD1	TRBJ1-1	.	TGCGCCAGCAGCCAATTCCAGACAGGGACGACTGAAGCTTTCTTT	CASSQFQTGTTEAFF
TRBV18	.	TRBJ1-5	few	TGTGCCAGCTCACCACGGATGGGGGGCAATCAGCCCCAGCATTTT	CASSPRMGGNQPQHF
TRBV5-1	.	TRBJ1-1	.	TGCGCCAGCAGCTTGTTGGGGGCAGTGGACACTGAAGCTTTCTTT	CASSLLGAVDTEAFF
TRBV6-5	.	TRBJ2-1	many	TGTGCCAGCAGTTACGGCGGGTTCAATGAGCAGTTCTTC	CASSYGGFNEQFF
TRBV12-3/TRBV12-4	.	TRBJ1-1	.	TGTGCCAGCAGCCCATTTGTTGCCATGAACACTGAAGCTTTCTTT	CASSPFVAMNTEAFF
TRBV27	.	TRBJ1-5	many	TGTGCCAGCAGCGGGGCGAATCAGCCCCAGCATTTT	CASSGANQPQHF